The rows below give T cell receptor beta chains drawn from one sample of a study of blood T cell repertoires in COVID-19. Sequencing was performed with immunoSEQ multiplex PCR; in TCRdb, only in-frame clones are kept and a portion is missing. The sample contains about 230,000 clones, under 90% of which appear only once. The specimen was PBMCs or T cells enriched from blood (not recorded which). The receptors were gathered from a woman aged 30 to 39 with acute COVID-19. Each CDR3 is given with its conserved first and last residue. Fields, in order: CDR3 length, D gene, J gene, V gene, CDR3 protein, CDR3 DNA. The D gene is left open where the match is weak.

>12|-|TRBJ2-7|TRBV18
CATGYRDYEQYF
TGTGCCACTGGATACAGGGACTACGAGCAGTACTTC
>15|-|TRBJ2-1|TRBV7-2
CASSLAGGPYNEQFF
TGTGCCAGCAGCTTAGCGGGGGGGCCCTACAATGAGCAGTTCTTC
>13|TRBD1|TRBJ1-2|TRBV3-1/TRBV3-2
CASSSQGSYGYTF
TGTGCCAGCAGTTCACAGGGGAGCTATGGCTACACCTTC
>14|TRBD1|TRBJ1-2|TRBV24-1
CATSDPGQGPGYTF
TGTGCCACCAGTGATCCTGGACAGGGACCCGGCTACACCTTC
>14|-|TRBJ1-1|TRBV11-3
CASSLDGEGTEAFF
TGTGCCAGCAGCTTAGATGGAGAAGGTACTGAAGCTTTCTTT
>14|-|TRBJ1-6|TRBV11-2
CASSFGTRNSPLHF
TGTGCCAGCAGCTTCGGGACAAGAAATTCACCCCTCCACTTT
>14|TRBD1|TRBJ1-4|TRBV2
CASRVQGDNEKLFF
TGTGCCAGCAGGGTACAGGGGGATAATGAAAAACTGTTTTTT
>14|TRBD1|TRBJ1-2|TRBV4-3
CASSQDGTGLGYTF
TGCGCCAGCAGCCAAGATGGGACAGGGTTAGGCTACACCTTC
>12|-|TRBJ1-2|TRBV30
CAWQDSVYGYTF
TGTGCCTGGCAGGACAGTGTCTATGGCTACACCTTC
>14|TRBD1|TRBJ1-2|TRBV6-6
CASSRSTGGYGYTF
TGTGCCAGCAGTCGATCGACAGGGGGCTATGGCTACACCTTC